This TCR beta chain was observed in a study of breast tumors, draining lymph nodes, adjacent tissues. Study-wide results and caveats: Compared with lymph nodes, tumors were less diverse; compared with nontumor tissue, more. The lymph node origin of tumor T cells was framed as consistent with a hypothesis, not demonstrated. Luminal-like breast cancer showed significantly higher tumor–nontumor repertoire similarity than basal-like.

Samples came from axillary lymph nodes draining the breast cancer. Remarks on this clonotype: The antigen remains unidentified. This clone may be a read error of a much larger clone one base away.

TCRdb reprocessed the multiplex PCR reads with MiXCR, giving one entry per CDR3 protein. The data contain roughly 80,000 distinct CDR3 sequences, roughly a fifth of them seen just once; the ten biggest clones take up 2.4%. Material: axillary lymph node tissue. The source is a female donor with breast cancer. Some clones in this sample may be carry-over from other donors' samples.

The CDR3, as DNA: TGTGCCAGTGGTGAACTGAGGTTCGGCGGGGAGCTGTTTTTT. It yields the protein CASGELRFGGELFF. The gene calls are TRBV19 and TRBJ2-2; unclear D gene. This CDR3 contains 14 residues. Germline CDR1 and CDR2: LNHDA and SQIVND (reference sequence). Trimming stripped 8 bases from V and 7 bases from J, with 17 bases between.